The next 21 T cell receptor beta chains were all read from a single sample in a study of cytomegalovirus exposure and HLA in healthy donors. The table came from immunoSEQ multiplex PCR; TCRdb's copy has only in-frame clones and leaves some out. In the table there are about 340,000 clones, 86% of which are singletons. Sequencing was carried out using PBMCs. The receptor set was obtained from a young woman in good health and CMV-seronegative.

The chain employs TRBV6-6 and TRBJ2-7, with 9 nucleotides matching TRBD1. CDR3 length equals 15 residues. With V trimmed by 1 base and J by 5 bases, 6 bases remained unmatched. Germline assignment: CDR1 MNHNY and CDR2 SVGAGI (reference sequence). CDR3 sequence: CASSYLGQGLNEQYF. CDR3 bases: TGTGCCAGCAGTTACTTAGGACAGGGGTTGAACGAGCAGTACTTC.

This chain joins TRBV7-9 and TRBJ1-1; D possibly corresponds to TRBD1 (5 bases). Germline assignment: CDR1 SEHNR and CDR2 FQNEAQ (reference sequence). Between the trimmed V and J ends, which lost 1 base and 7 bases, there was a span of 7 bases. The CDR3 totals 12 residues. CDR3 sequence: CASSLGGIEAFF. CDR3 nucleotide sequence: TGTGCCAGCAGCTTAGGGGGCATTGAAGCTTTCTTT.

The gene calls are TRBV7-2 and TRBJ2-7; 11 bases are a match to TRBD1. The germline V gene encodes CDR1 SGHTA and CDR2 FQGNSA. J gave up 5 bases and V 5 bases, and 14 bases lay outside the gene matches. The CDR3 is made up of 17 amino acids. The CDR3 coding sequence is TGTGCCAGCAGCCGACACGGGGCAGGGACAGGGGGTCACGAGCAGTACTTC. Translating it yields CASSRHGAGTGGHEQYF.

The chain recombines TRBV27 with TRBJ2-3; 12 bases line up with TRBD2. V lost 5 bases to trimming and J lost 2 bases; unmatched junction nucleotides: 2. The CDR3 runs to 15 residues. Per the germline V gene, CDR1 is MNHEY and CDR2 is SMNVEV (reference sequence). CDR3 protein: CASSGLAGFTDTQYF. The CDR3 DNA sequence: TGTGCCAGCAGTGGACTAGCGGGATTCACAGATACGCAGTATTTT.

The rearrangement joins TRBV25-1 to TRBJ2-7, with D possibly matching TRBD1 (5 bases). V lost 4 bases to trimming and J lost 2 bases, with 12 bases between them. Germline CDR1 reads MGHDK; CDR2 reads SYGVNS. This CDR3 comprises 14 residues. Here the CDR3 reads CASSVTGPAYEQYF. CDR3 DNA: TGTGCCAGCAGTGTTACAGGACCCGCCTACGAGCAGTACTTC.

This clone was observed a single time. The chain carries TRBV28 and TRBJ1-1, with D perhaps matching TRBD1 (5 bases). The length of the CDR3 is 17 residues. Germline CDR1 reads MDHEN; CDR2 reads SYDVKM. V was trimmed by 7 bases and J by 2 bases, leaving 23 bases between them. CDR3 nucleotide sequence: TGTGCCAGCAAAGGGGTTTCGGAATGGTTCCTTAACACTGAAGCTTTCTTT. This gives the protein CASKGVSEWFLNTEAFF.

The CDR3 protein is CASSTQGQSNQPQHF. CDR3 coding DNA: TGTGCCAGCAGTACCCAGGGACAGAGCAATCAGCCCCAGCATTTT. The chain recombines TRBV28 with TRBJ1-5; TRBD1 aligns across 7 bases. Germline CDR1 MDHEN, CDR2 SYDVKM. The CDR3 is 15 amino acids. V trimming: 5 bases; J trimming: 1 base; junction bases outside the gene matches: 5.

The J gene is TRBJ2-7, the V gene TRBV6-5; 11 bases line up with TRBD1. CDR3 length: 13 amino acids. Germline assignment: CDR1 MNHEY and CDR2 SVGAGI. Trimming took 5 bases from V and 5 from J; bases not matched to a gene: 2. The CDR3 here is CASSGQGAHEQYF. The CDR3, as DNA: TGTGCCAGCAGTGGACAGGGGGCTCACGAGCAGTACTTC.

The rearrangement uses TRBV19 and TRBJ1-2; TRBD1 matches at 8 bases. In germline, CDR1 is LNHDA, CDR2 SQIVND (reference sequence). The CDR3 loop spans 16 amino acids. V trimming: 3 bases; J trimming: 6 bases; junction bases outside the gene matches: 12. This CDR3 is CASSIVGDRGSDGYTF. CDR3 nucleotides: TGTGCCAGTAGTATCGTGGGCGACAGGGGATCGGATGGCTACACCTTC.

The J gene is TRBJ2-3, the V gene TRBV2; 7 bases are shared with TRBD2. This CDR3 contains 16 residues. Germline assignment: CDR1 SNHLY and CDR2 FYNNEI. V was pared by 0 bases and J by 4 bases, with 7 bases of the junction left unmatched. The CDR3 region has the DNA TGTGCCAGCAGTGAAGCAGTCCGCGGGAGTGCAGATACGCAGTATTTT. Translated, it gives CASSEAVRGSADTQYF.

The gene calls are TRBV6-5 and TRBJ1-5, with unresolved D. Germline CDR1 is MNHEY and CDR2 is SVGAGI. The CDR3 contains 15 residues. V gave up 6 bases and J gave up 1 base, with 13 bases separating them. CDR3 nucleotides: TGTGCCAGCAGCCCCACTCTAGCGAGCAATCAGCCCCAGCATTTT. This translates into CASSPTLASNQPQHF.

The chain couples TRBV27 to TRBJ2-5, with TRBD2 identical over 12 bases. V lost 5 bases and J lost 5; bases outside the gene matches: 27. The CDR3 has 22 amino acids. Germline CDR1 and CDR2: MNHEY and SMNVEV (reference sequence). The CDR3 nucleotides are TGTGCCAGCAGTCTCCGGGACAGGTGGAGGGCTAGCGGGAGGGCCGTTTGGGAGACCCAGTACTTC. Its protein product is CASSLRDRWRASGRAVWETQYF.

The rearrangement joins TRBV5-1 to TRBJ2-1; 10 nucleotides match TRBD2. V shed 4 bases, J shed 7 bases, and the junction held 14 bases outside the gene matches. Looked up from germline, CDR1 is SGHRS and CDR2 is YFSETQ. The CDR3 is made up of 17 amino acids. CDR3 sequence reads: CASSNLLLAGVVNEQFF. Here the CDR3 DNA reads TGCGCCAGCAGCAATCTACTGCTAGCGGGAGTGGTGAATGAGCAGTTCTTC. The variable domain in full, completed from reference TRBV5-1 and TRBJ2-1, reads KAGVTQTPRYLIKTRGQQVTLSCSPISGHRSVSWYQQTPGQGLQFLFEYFSETQRNKGNFPGRFSGRQFSNSRSEMNVSTLELGDSALYLCASSNLLLAGVVNEQFFGPGTRLTVL.

This chain joins TRBV18 and TRBJ1-2, with D possibly TRBD1 on 5 matching bases. Germline-derived CDR1 and CDR2 are KGHSH and LQKENI. CDR3 size: 13 residues. V was trimmed by 4 bases and J by 3 bases, leaving 9 bases between them. In nucleotides, the CDR3 is TGTGCCAGCTCACTAGGAGGGGACTATGGCTACACCTTC. Its translation is CASSLGGDYGYTF.

The genes are TRBV15 and TRBJ1-4; no firm D call. V was cut by 3 bases and J by 7 bases, with 15 bases left in between. The CDR3 is 15 residues long. Germline assignment: CDR1 LNHNV and CDR2 YYDKDF (reference sequence). The DNA for the CDR3 is TGTGCCACCAGCAGCTTCGCGGAACAAGGTGAAAAACTGTTTTTT. Protein sequence: CATSSFAEQGEKLFF.

This chain joins TRBV27 and TRBJ2-1; TRBD2 agrees at 8 bases. Looked up from germline, CDR1 is MNHEY and CDR2 is SMNVEV (reference sequence). CDR3 length: 16 amino acids. The ends lost 4 bases at V and 5 bases at J; junction bases unmatched: 10. The CDR3 bases are TGTGCCAGCAGTTCCCCCCTTACTAGCGGTAACAATGAGCAGTTCTTC. Protein product: CASSSPLTSGNNEQFF.

This clone was counted once. The chain employs TRBV7-8 and TRBJ2-1; no clear D. The CDR3 consists of 14 residues. Germline CDR1 is SGHVS and CDR2 is FQNEAQ. Trimming removed 3 bases from V and 9 bases from J, with 15 bases in between. The CDR3 reads CASSFNRLGGEQFF. As DNA, the CDR3 is TGTGCCAGCAGCTTTAACCGCCTTGGCGGTGAGCAGTTCTTC.

This clone was seen only once. This rearrangement joins TRBV19 to TRBJ1-1, with TRBD1 identical over 9 bases. J lost 1 base, V lost 7 bases, and 16 bases had no gene match. CDR3 length: 18 residues. The germline V gene encodes CDR1 LNHDA and CDR2 SQIVND (reference sequence). CDR3 sequence: CASTGIFPGQGRNTEAFF. The CDR3 DNA reads as TGTGCCAGTACGGGGATCTTTCCGGGACAGGGAAGGAACACTGAAGCTTTCTTT.

The chain combines TRBV6-5 with TRBJ2-7; TRBD1 matches 8 bases. Germline CDR1 MNHEY, CDR2 SVGAGI. Germline trimming cut 6 bases from V and 6 bases from J; bases unmatched to any gene: 7. This CDR3 is built from 13 residues. The CDR3 DNA follows: TGTGCCAGCAGAGGCAGGGGGCGCAGCGAGCAGTACTTC. This translates into CASRGRGRSEQYF.

This chain connects TRBV27 to TRBJ1-5; D not certain. Germline CDR1 reads MNHEY; CDR2 reads SMNVEV (reference sequence). This CDR3 region has 15 residues. V was cut by 1 base and J by 1 base, with 8 bases left in between. CDR3 in amino acids: CASSLYLRSNQPQHF. For the CDR3, the DNA is TGTGCCAGCAGTTTATATCTTCGGAGCAATCAGCCCCAGCATTTT.

The chain links TRBV10-3 to TRBJ2-7; a possible D gene is TRBD1 (5 bases). The CDR3 covers 11 residues. Germline CDR1 reads ENHRY; CDR2 reads SYGVKD. CDR3: CATGWGAEQYF. In DNA form, the CDR3 reads TGTGCAACAGGTTGGGGTGCCGAGCAGTACTTC.